The 17 T cell receptor beta chains presented below share a single source sample, sequenced in a study of identical twins (dated by TCRdb to 2016 to 2018). Receptor libraries were prepared by 5' RACE. The sequencing machine was an Illumina HiSeq 2000. In-frame beta chains were kept once TCRdb had trimmed the public reads at Q25 with fastp and called clones with MiXCR. Entries are consolidated by CDR3 protein sequence, retaining the most common genes and DNA. This sample lists about 220,000 distinct CDR3 sequences; approximately 7.8% were detected once. The top ten clonotypes cover more than 5% of the sample. The same sample was also studied in work on yellow fever vaccine responses in identical twins.

The sequenced material came from CD8+ T cells sorted from blood. The receptors stem from a woman under 30 in good health.

The table lists this clonotype with many counts. V gene TRBV4-2 combines with J gene TRBJ2-2; D unresolved. V lost 0 bases to trimming and J lost 2 bases, with 13 bases between them. Germline values: CDR1 LGHNA, CDR2 YNFKEQ. The CDR3 extends over 17 amino acids. CDR3 in amino acids: CASSQEEWVGNTGELFF. The CDR3 DNA sequence: TGTGCCAGCAGCCAAGAAGAGTGGGTCGGAAACACCGGGGAGCTGTTTTTT.

Many counts were recorded for this clonotype. The rearrangement links TRBV28 to TRBJ2-1; 8 positions agree with TRBD1. V shed 5 bases and J 4 bases; nucleotides not matched to a gene: 7. The CDR3 has 15 residues. Germline assignment: CDR1 MDHEN and CDR2 SYDVKM. The CDR3 reads CASSPGTGEYNEQFF. The CDR3 nucleotides read TGTGCCAGCAGTCCAGGGACAGGCGAGTACAATGAGCAGTTCTTC.

The rearrangement links TRBV5-5 to TRBJ2-2, with D maybe TRBD1 (5 bases). The V end lost 0 bases, the J end lost 7 bases, and 22 bases lay between the germline ends. Germline loops: CDR1 SGHKS, CDR2 YYEKEE (reference sequence). The CDR3 contains 18 residues. Written as DNA, the CDR3 is TGTGCCAGCAGCTTGGCTTTTAGGAAGCGATCAAGGGGCGGGGAGCTGTTTTTT. This encodes CASSLAFRKRSRGGELFF.

CDR3 nucleotide sequence: TGTGCCAGTAGCTCAGCCGTTATGGGGGGTAACACAGATACGCAGTATTTT. Amino acids: CASSSAVMGGNTDTQYF. The chain is built from TRBV19 and TRBJ2-3; D perhaps matches TRBD2 (6 bases). Trimming pared 6 bases from V and 2 bases from J, leaving 21 bases between. Germline V lookup: CDR1 LNHDA, CDR2 SQIVND (reference sequence). The CDR3 consists of 17 residues.

In its sample, this clonotype was seen a few times. The rearrangement joins TRBV4-1 to TRBJ2-7; tentatively, D is TRBD2 (6 bases). Per germline, CDR1 MGHRA and CDR2 YSYEKL. The V end lost 4 bases, the J end lost 0 bases, and 13 bases lay between the germline ends. The CDR3 length is 15 residues. This CDR3 reads CASSRHGGPSYEQYF. The CDR3 nucleotides read TGCGCCAGCAGCCGCCACGGGGGACCCTCCTACGAGCAGTACTTC.

About this clonotype: A much larger clone differs by one base, so this may be a read error. The rearrangement links TRBV7-9 to TRBJ2-1, with a weak D call TRBD2 (6 bases). The CDR3 is made up of 15 amino acids. The germline V gene encodes CDR1 SEHNR and CDR2 FQNEAQ (reference sequence). Trimming stripped 3 bases from V and 3 bases from J, with 12 bases between. The CDR3 reads CASSFVGTYYNEQFF. The CDR3 DNA reads TGTGCCAGCAGCTTTGTCGGGACTTACTACAATGAGCAGTTCTTC.

Turning to this clonotype: A single base separates this from a much larger clone, so it may be a read error. This chain joins TRBV9 and TRBJ2-5; D call uncertain. The CDR3 consists of 14 residues. Germline loops: CDR1 SGDLS, CDR2 YYNGEE. CDR3: CAGSVGILAETQYF. As DNA, the CDR3 is TGTGCCGGCAGCGTAGGAATACTGGCGGAGACCCAGTACTTC.

The chain carries TRBV18 and TRBJ2-7, with 7 bases that match TRBD1. The ends lost 2 bases at V and 3 bases at J; junction bases unmatched: 10. Germline assignment: CDR1 KGHSH and CDR2 LQKENI. This CDR3 comprises 16 residues. Here the CDR3 DNA reads TGTGCCAGCTCACCAACTGTGGACAGGTATGACTACGAGCAGTACTTC. Protein product: CASSPTVDRYDYEQYF.

This clonotype was recorded at least ten times. The CDR3 nucleotides read TGCAGCGTAGGGGACAGCTACAATGAGCAGTTCTTC. Translation gives CSVGDSYNEQFF. The chain is built from TRBV29-1 and TRBJ2-1; 7 positions match TRBD1. The germline CDR1 and CDR2 sequences are SQVTM and ANQGSEA. J gave up 3 bases and V 6 bases, and 2 bases lay outside the gene matches. CDR3 size: 12 residues.

There are many counts of this clonotype. This rearrangement joins TRBV20-1 to TRBJ2-2; D tentatively fits TRBD1 or TRBD2 (5 bases each). Germline V CDR1 and CDR2: DFQATT, SNEGSKA (reference sequence). This CDR3 is built from 12 residues. The V gene lost 1 base and the J gene lost 10 bases, with 10 bases spanning the gap. The CDR3 spells CSARGDRSELFF. For the CDR3, the DNA is TGCAGTGCTAGAGGGGACCGATCGGAGCTGTTTTTT.

This clonotype has ten or more counts. The chain uses TRBV15 and TRBJ2-3; 8 bases match TRBD1. The CDR3 is 15 residues long. Germline lookup yields CDR1 LNHNV and CDR2 YYDKDF (reference sequence). Germline trimming cut 4 bases from V and 0 bases from J; bases unmatched to any gene: 3. The chain's CDR3 is CATSTGGFSTDTQYF. As DNA, the CDR3 is TGTGCCACCAGCACAGGGGGCTTCAGCACAGATACGCAGTATTTT.

This clonotype was recorded only once. The chain has TRBV4-1 and TRBJ2-7; the match to TRBD1 covers 8 bases. V lost 1 base and J lost 5; bases outside the gene matches: 7. The germline V gene has CDR1 MGHRA and CDR2 YSYEKL. This CDR3 comprises 15 residues. The CDR3 spells CASSQAQGARDEQYV. The DNA for the CDR3 is TGCGCCAGCAGCCAAGCCCAGGGGGCGCGGGACGAGCAGTACGTC.

The J gene is TRBJ2-1, the V gene TRBV28; 13 nucleotides line up with TRBD2. The J segment lost 2 bases and the V segment lost 4 bases, leaving 11 bases of the junction unmatched. Germline loops: CDR1 MDHEN, CDR2 SYDVKM. This CDR3 comprises 19 residues. In DNA form, the CDR3 reads TGTGCCAGCAGTTGGACTAGCGGGAGACCGCCAGGAACCTACAATGAGCAGTTCTTC. This gives the protein CASSWTSGRPPGTYNEQFF.

This clonotype was counted at least ten times. The chain uses TRBV28 and TRBJ2-3, with D tentatively TRBD2 (7 bases). The germline CDR1 and CDR2 sequences are MDHEN and SYDVKM. This CDR3 comprises 23 residues. Trimming pared 4 bases from V and 0 bases from J, leaving 35 bases between. The CDR3 reads CASSSPHGGGAPRRSLSTDTQYF. CDR3 sequence (DNA): TGTGCCAGCAGTTCTCCCCACGGTGGGGGGGCGCCCCGCAGATCTCTTAGCACAGATACGCAGTATTTT.

This clonotype has just a few counts. This sequence joins TRBV6-1 and TRBJ2-2, with D possibly being TRBD1 (6 bases). Between the trimmed V and J ends, which lost 8 bases and 0 bases, there was a span of 22 bases. The CDR3 covers 18 residues. Germline lookup yields CDR1 MNHNS and CDR2 SASEGT. The CDR3 reads CASPKQTPGTTNTGELFF. CDR3 nucleotides: TGTGCCAGCCCGAAACAGACACCCGGGACAACGAACACCGGGGAGCTGTTTTTT.

This clonotype occurred many times. The chain has TRBV20-1 and TRBJ1-6; D perhaps matches TRBD1 (5 bases). Germline CDR1 and CDR2: DFQATT and SNEGSKA (reference sequence). The CDR3 covers 14 residues. With 1 base removed from V and 7 bases from J, the gap between germline ends came to 11 bases. The DNA of the CDR3 is TGCAGTGCTAGAGGGGGCAGGGAGAATTCACCCCTCCACTTT. Residues: CSARGGRENSPLHF.

The sample holds many counts of this clonotype. The chain joins TRBV11-3 to TRBJ2-1, with TRBD2 matching over 7 bases. V was pared by 4 bases and J by 7 bases, with 7 bases of the junction left unmatched. Germline V CDR1 and CDR2: SGHNT, YENEEA. This CDR3 has 14 amino acids. CDR3 bases: TGTGCCAGCAGCTCCCCCGGGAGGTTGAATGAGCAGTTCTTC. Translating gives CASSSPGRLNEQFF. Full variable domain (missing parts from reference TRBV11-3 and TRBJ2-1): EAGVVQSPRYKIIEKKQPVAFWCNPISGHNTLYWYLQNLGQGPELLIRYENEEAVDDSQLPKDRFSAERLKGVDSTLKIQPAELGDSAVYLCASSSPGRLNEQFFGPGTRLTVL.